This T cell receptor beta chain was profiled in a study of CD8 T cells in ankylosing spondylitis. Using its own MiXCR run on the 5' RACE reads, TCRdb lists one record per CDR3 protein. The sample carries about 400,000 distinct CDR3 sequences, about 22% recorded once. Germline values: CDR1 SEHNR, CDR2 FQNEAQ (reference sequence). This CDR3 has 15 residues. Trimming removed 1 base at V and 7 bases at J, with 16 bases between. Study results and limitations: Reported data indicate significant enrichment of disease-linked clones within matched ankylosing spondylitis synovial fluid. Blood of patients with ankylosing spondylitis appeared to be characterized by a TCR beta motif of seven or eight highly homologous variants.

In this sample, this clonotype turned up a few times. What it binds is not known. J is TRBJ2-5 and V is TRBV7-9; no reliable D call. Sequencing input: blood, either unsorted or a sorted T cell fraction (not recorded which). This TCR derives from a male donor with ankylosing spondylitis. CDR3 sequence (DNA): TGTGCCAGCAGCTTAGACAACACCCCAGGTCGGACCCAGTACTTC. This encodes CASSLDNTPGRTQYF.